The clone carrying this T cell receptor (beta chain) was counted ten times or more. Its antigen is not identified. These data come from a study of T cells in Graves' hyperthyroidism and ophthalmopathy. Study-level findings and limits: The authors' 13 V-J model separated ophthalmopathy from stable hyperthyroidism.

From RNA transcripts, TCR beta CDR3 regions were amplified. TCR CDR3 regions were first amplified by RT-PCR with HTBI primers. Each CDR3 protein gets one entry after TCRdb re-called the multiplex PCR reads with MiXCR. The data contain approximately 410,000 distinct CDR3 sequences, 14% to 15% of them singletons. The CDR3 covers 18 residues. Germline assignment: CDR1 SGHRS and CDR2 YFSETQ. Trimming cost V 0 bases and J 0 bases; bases outside gene matches: 6. Sequencing was carried out using blood. The clonotype was recovered from a man between 18 and 29 years old with Graves' ophthalmopathy. V is TRBV5-1 and J is TRBJ2-1; 10 bases are a match to TRBD2. The CDR3 DNA is TGCGCCAGCAGCTTGGCCGCGACTAGCGGGTCCTCCTACAATGAGCAGTTCTTC. Translated, it gives CASSLAATSGSSYNEQFF.